This T cell receptor beta chain came from a study of cytomegalovirus exposure and HLA in healthy donors. Study-level points and caveats: Per published reports, the classifier diagnosed cytomegalovirus status with high specificity and sensitivity. As a later analysis showed, a missense DCLRE1C variant was linked to trimming of TCR beta V- and J-genes. The likely explanation for a cluster of highly shared sequence variants was sequencing artifact. Information on immune exposure was restricted to one variable (CMV serostatus).

Trimming removed 9 bases from V and 10 bases from J; junction bases left unmatched: 7. Per the germline V gene, CDR1 is MDHEN and CDR2 is SYDVKM. This CDR3 region has 13 residues. Primers: 60 Vbeta forward and 13 Jbeta reverse. Here immunoSEQ multiplex PCR was the method, and the copy in TCRdb shows in-frame clones only, minus some. The sample carries about 110,000 clones, over 65% recorded once. As regards this clone: What it binds is unknown.

The gene calls are TRBV28 and TRBJ1-6; 9 nucleotides agree with TRBD1. This TCR was recovered from a female donor in good health and CMV-seropositive. The sample was PBMCs. CDR3 DNA: TGTGCCAGTGGGGACAGGGTCAAATCACCCCTCCACTTT. It codes for CASGDRVKSPLHF.